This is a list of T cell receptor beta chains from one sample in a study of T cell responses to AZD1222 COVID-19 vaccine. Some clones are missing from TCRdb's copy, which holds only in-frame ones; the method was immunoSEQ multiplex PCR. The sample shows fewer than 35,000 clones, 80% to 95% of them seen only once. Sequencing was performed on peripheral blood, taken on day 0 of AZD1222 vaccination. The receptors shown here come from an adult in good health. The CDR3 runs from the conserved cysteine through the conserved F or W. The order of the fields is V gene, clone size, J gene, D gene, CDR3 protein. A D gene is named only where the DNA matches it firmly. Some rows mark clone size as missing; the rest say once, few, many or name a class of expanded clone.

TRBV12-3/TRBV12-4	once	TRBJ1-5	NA	CASSPRGFQPQHF
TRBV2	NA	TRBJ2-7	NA	CASSGTLGSLISYEQYF
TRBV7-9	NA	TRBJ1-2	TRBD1	CASSRHRDRDYGYTF
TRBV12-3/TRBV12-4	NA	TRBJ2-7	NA	CASRQTAYEQYF
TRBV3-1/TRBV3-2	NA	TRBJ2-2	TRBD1	CASSSGTGNTGELFF
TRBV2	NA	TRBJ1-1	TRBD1	CASATGLNTEAFF
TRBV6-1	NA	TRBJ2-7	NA	CASSDQYEQYF
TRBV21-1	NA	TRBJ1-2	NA	CASSNPRQGWGYTF
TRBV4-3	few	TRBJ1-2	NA	CASSQDHTGDGYTF
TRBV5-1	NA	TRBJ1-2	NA	CASSSDTGIGYGYTF
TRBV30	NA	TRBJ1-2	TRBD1	CAWMEQGRVPYGYTF
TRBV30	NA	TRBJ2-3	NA	CAWNTGLPDTQYF
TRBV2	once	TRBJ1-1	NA	CASSANTEAFF
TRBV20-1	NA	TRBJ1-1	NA	CSALRVPIAFF